This T cell receptor (beta chain) appears in the sequencing data of a study of T cell responses to AZD1222 COVID-19 vaccine. A word on this clone: The target antigen is unknown.

The study's findings and limits: Variant regions that are unmutated are reportedly the target of nearly half of spike-specific TCRs. It should be noted that donors were predominantly white British and more often female, and clonal diversity was possibly underestimated.

Per germline, CDR1 MNHEY and CDR2 SMNVEV (reference sequence). The CDR3 has 14 residues. V lost 10 bases, J lost 9 bases, and 9 bases stayed unmatched. Some clones are missing from TCRdb's copy, which holds only in-frame ones; the method was immunoSEQ multiplex PCR. The table for this sample gives under 150,000 clones. This rearrangement joins TRBV27 to TRBJ1-6, with TRBD1 matching 10 bases. The receptor comes from an adult in good health. Input material: peripheral blood. As DNA, the CDR3 is TGTGCCACCACCCGGGACAGGGGTGGTTCACCCCTCCACTTT. Amino acid sequence: CATTRDRGGSPLHF.